The T cell receptor beta chain described here comes from a study of control samples from healthy donors and cancer patients. The CDR3 consists of 12 residues. Trimming stripped 5 bases from V and 5 bases from J, with 9 bases between. Germline V gene data show CDR1 as SEHNR and CDR2 as FQNEAQ (reference sequence). Data came from immunoSEQ multiplex PCR; TCRdb stores just in-frame clones and leaves some out. The sample has over 150,000 clones; roughly 94% are singletons. The chain is built from TRBV7-9 and TRBJ1-1; a weak D match, TRBD1 (5 bases). The sequencing input was blood. The TCR comes from a man between 40 and 49 years old in good health. Here the CDR3 DNA reads TGTGCCAGCAGCCTAGGGGAAACTGAAGCTTTCTTT. Its translation is CASSLGETEAFF.